The 19 T cell receptor beta chains listed next were all sequenced from one sample in a study of regulatory T cells in long-lasting Graves disease. The time point was: persistent/refractory GD, antithyroid drugs over 5 years with positive TRAb. PBMC RNA was the source of the TCR library. Arm-PCR with iRepertoire HTBI primers amplified the CDR3 regions for these TCR beta libraries. TCRdb re-called the multiplex PCR reads with MiXCR, one entry per CDR3 protein. The repertoire holds a few hundred thousand distinct CDR3 sequences, 20% to 30% seen once, with approximately 28% in the top ten. The sample consisted of peripheral blood mononuclear cells (PBMCs), taken when the disease was refractory, from a patient treated with antithyroid drugs. The receptors originated from a female donor with Graves disease.

This clonotype was detected only a few times. CDR3: CASSQDKGTRYEQYF. In nucleotides, the CDR3 is TGTGCCAGCAGCCAAGATAAAGGGACCAGATACGAGCAGTACTTC. The chain couples TRBV14 to TRBJ2-7; D possibly uses TRBD1 or TRBD2 (5 bases each). Trimming took 0 bases from V and 4 from J, leaving 13 bases between them. Germline CDR1 and CDR2: SGHDN and FVKESK. This CDR3 has 15 amino acids.

V usage is TRBV15 and J usage is TRBJ2-7; no definite D call. This CDR3 region has 13 residues. V was trimmed by 0 bases and J by 4 bases, leaving 7 bases between them. Germline V CDR1 and CDR2: LNHNV, YYDKDF (reference sequence). CDR3 in DNA: TGTGCCACCAGCAGAGAGACTTTATACGAGCAGTACTTC. This gives the protein CATSRETLYEQYF.

Points on this clonotype: This may be a read error: a much more frequent sequence differs by one nucleotide. This chain joins TRBV18 and TRBJ2-5; D unresolved. CDR3 length: 14 residues. The germline CDR1 and CDR2 sequences are KGHSH and LQKENI. The CDR3 nucleotides read TGTGCCGGCTCACCTTCAGGAGCCCAAGAGACCCAGTACTTC. Protein: CAGSPSGAQETQYF.

This sequence joins TRBV7-2 and TRBJ2-3, with D perhaps assigned TRBD1 or TRBD2 (6 bases each). From germline, CDR1 is SGHTA and CDR2 FQGNSA. The CDR3 has 20 amino acids. The V gene lost 1 base and the J gene lost 3 bases, with 26 bases spanning the gap. CDR3 coding DNA: TGTGCCAGCAGCTTAGTAGGAGGGGGTCGATCGGTCCGCGGAACAGATACGCAGTATTTT. This encodes CASSLVGGGRSVRGTDTQYF.

The sample holds a few counts of this clonotype. The chain is built from TRBV12-3 or TRBV12-4 and TRBJ1-4; D perhaps matches TRBD1 (5 bases). The CDR3 length is 12 residues. Between the trimmed V and J ends, which lost 7 bases and 8 bases, there was a span of 11 bases. The CDR3 is CASKLGHEKLFF. In DNA form, the CDR3 reads TGTGCCAGCAAGTTGGGGCACGAAAAACTGTTTTTT.

This clonotype was seen a few times. The V gene is TRBV5-1, the J gene TRBJ1-2; tentatively, D is TRBD1 (5 bases). Deletions cut 4 bases from V and 4 bases from J, with 17 bases between. CDR3 size: 15 residues. Per the germline V gene, CDR1 is SGHRS and CDR2 is YFSETQ. CDR3 DNA: TGCGCCAGCAGCCCAACGTCGACAGTGAGCTATGGCTACACCTTC. It yields the protein CASSPTSTVSYGYTF.

Only a few counts were recorded for this clonotype. A much bigger clone sits one base away, suggesting this may be a read error. This sequence joins TRBV2 and TRBJ1-2; tentatively, D is TRBD1 (5 bases). CDR1 and CDR2 from the germline V gene are SNHLY and FYNNEI. The CDR3 has 14 residues. The CDR3 nucleotides are TGTGTCAGCAGTGGGGCGTTGCAGGCCTATGGCTACACCTTC. This translates into CVSSGALQAYGYTF. The full variable domain, rest sourced from reference TRBV2 and TRBJ1-2, is EPEVTQTPSHQVTQMGQEVILRCVPISNHLYFYWYRQILGQKVEFLVSFYNNEISEKSEIFDDQFSVERPDGSNFTLKIRSTKLEDSAMYFCVSSGALQAYGYTFGSGTRLTVV.

This clonotype has more than one count but fewer than ten. This rearrangement joins TRBV20-1 to TRBJ2-7, with TRBD1 matching over 7 bases. This CDR3 is built from 16 residues. Germline trimming cut 6 bases from V and 4 bases from J; bases unmatched to any gene: 18. Germline CDR1 is DFQATT and CDR2 is SNEGSKA (reference sequence). The CDR3 sequence: CSAPDRLRPPTYEQYF. CDR3 nucleotide sequence: TGCAGTGCGCCGGACAGGCTTAGGCCTCCTACTTACGAGCAGTACTTC.

About this clonotype itself: This sequence may be a read error, since a much larger clone differs from it by one base. This chain connects TRBV6-1 to TRBJ1-2, with D perhaps TRBD1 (6 bases). CDR3 length: 15 residues. The germline gives CDR1 MNHNS, CDR2 SASEGT. The CDR3 DNA sequence: TGTGCCAGCGGTGATCGCGGGGGCCGGGGCTATGGCTACACCTTC. Translation gives CASGDRGGRGYGYTF.

The chain links TRBV19 to TRBJ1-6, with TRBD1 matching 8 bases. V trimming: 8 bases; J trimming: 5 bases; junction bases outside the gene matches: 5. Germline CDR1 and CDR2: LNHDA and SQIVND (reference sequence). The CDR3 runs to 14 residues. CDR3 nucleotide sequence: TGTGCCAGTCAACAGGGGGGAAATAATTCACCCCTCCACTTT. Its translation is CASQQGGNNSPLHF.

This clonotype showed up just a few times. This sequence joins TRBV18 and TRBJ1-1, with no clear D. Germline CDR1 is KGHSH and CDR2 is LQKENI. CDR3 length: 16 amino acids. The ends were cut back, 1 base at V and 0 bases at J, with 12 bases in the middle. The CDR3 reads CASSPLDIQMNTEAFF. The CDR3 nucleotides read TGTGCCAGCTCACCACTTGACATACAAATGAACACTGAAGCTTTCTTT.

This sequence joins TRBV7-8 and TRBJ2-7, with D possibly TRBD2 on 5 matching bases. The ends were cut back, 1 base at V and 2 bases at J, with 9 bases in the middle. Germline CDR1 SGHVS, CDR2 FQNEAQ. CDR3 size: 14 residues. CDR3 nucleotide sequence: TGTGCCAGCAGCTTAGTCGGGAACGCCTACGAGCAGTACTTC. Translating it yields CASSLVGNAYEQYF. The entire variable domain, with the rest obtained from reference TRBV7-8 and TRBJ2-7, is as follows: GAGVSQSPRYKVAKRGQDVALRCDPISGHVSLFWYQQALGQGPEFLTYFQNEAQLDKSGLPSDRFFAERPEGSVSTLKIQRTQQEDSAVYLCASSLVGNAYEQYFGPGTRLTVT.

This clonotype was picked up many times. The J gene is TRBJ2-2, the V gene TRBV28; no firm D call. The germline V gene has CDR1 MDHEN and CDR2 SYDVKM. This CDR3 region has 13 residues. V lost 7 bases and J 1 base, leaving 7 bases between the germline ends. The CDR3 region has the DNA TGTGCCAGCATGGCGGTGAACACCGGGGAGCTGTTTTTT. Its translation: CASMAVNTGELFF.

The chain is built from TRBV27 and TRBJ2-7; possibly TRBD2 for D (5 bases). The CDR3 loop spans 11 amino acids. Trimming pared 8 bases from V and 4 bases from J, leaving 9 bases between. Germline CDR1 reads MNHEY; CDR2 reads SMNVEV (reference sequence). The CDR3 is CASQAGYEQYF. DNA for the CDR3: TGTGCCAGCCAGGCGGGTTACGAGCAGTACTTC.

Many counts were recorded for this clonotype. This chain uses TRBV15 with TRBJ2-7, with D perhaps TRBD1 (5 bases). Trimming shortened V by 2 bases and J by 3 bases, and 11 bases separated the two germline ends. CDR1 and CDR2 from the germline V gene are LNHNV and YYDKDF (reference sequence). The CDR3 contains 14 residues. CDR3 nucleotides: TGTGCCACCAGCAGAAAAAGCGACAGCTACGAGCAGTACTTC. Its translation: CATSRKSDSYEQYF. Full variable domain (outside the CDR3, taken from reference TRBV15 and TRBJ2-7): DAMVIQNPRYQVTQFGKPVTLSCSQTLNHNVMYWYQQKSSQAPKLLFHYYDKDFNNEADTPDNFQSRRPNTSFCFLDIRSPGLGDTAMYLCATSRKSDSYEQYFGPGTRLTVT.

This clonotype was counted at least ten times. This sequence joins TRBV2 and TRBJ2-7, with TRBD1 matching 7 bases. Unmatched junction bases numbered 6, after V lost 7 bases and J lost 3 bases. There are 13 residues in the CDR3. Germline CDR1 reads SNHLY; CDR2 reads FYNNEI. The CDR3: CASNRDSLYEQYF. CDR3 DNA: TGTGCCAGCAACCGGGACAGTCTCTACGAGCAGTACTTC.

The J gene is TRBJ1-5, the V gene TRBV30, with D unresolved. V lost 3 bases to trimming and J lost 3 bases, with 6 bases between them. From germline, CDR1 is GTSNPN and CDR2 SVGIG (reference sequence). The CDR3 is 12 amino acids. The CDR3 DNA follows: TGTGCCTGGAGACGGATCAATCAGCCCCAGCATTTT. The encoded protein is CAWRRINQPQHF.

This clonotype has at least ten counts. The chain joins TRBV2 to TRBJ2-2, with D unresolved. Germline V lookup: CDR1 SNHLY, CDR2 FYNNEI. There are 14 residues in the CDR3. Between the trimmed V and J ends, which lost 6 bases and 9 bases, there was a span of 17 bases. The CDR3 nucleotides are TGTGCCAGCAGGGAACAATTAGGTGGTTGGGAGCTGTTTTTT. Translated: CASREQLGGWELFF.

The rearrangement links TRBV10-3 to TRBJ1-2; D call uncertain. CDR1 ENHRY and CDR2 SYGVKD come from the germline V gene. The length of the CDR3 is 14 residues. Trimming stripped 4 bases from V and 8 bases from J, with 17 bases between. The DNA of the CDR3 is TGTGCCATCAGTGCCCCTCCCGGACTTGGGGGCTACACCTTC. This encodes CAISAPPGLGGYTF.